This TCR beta chain was documented in a study of a mutant IDH1 vaccine in newly diagnosed glioma. The time point was: week 47, end of study. The content of each vaccine dose was 300 ug of mutant IDH1 20-mer peptide, and topical imiquimod accompanied it. Patients underwent eight vaccinations, which took place in weeks 1, 3, 5, 7, 11, 15, 19 and 23. CDR1 and CDR2 (germline): SGHTA, FQGNSA. The CDR3 loop spans 14 amino acids. The trim removed 5 bases at V and 4 bases at J, leaving 7 bases unmatched. Sequencing was performed with immunoSEQ multiplex PCR; in TCRdb, only in-frame clones are kept and a portion is missing. The table records about 94,000 clones, roughly 91% of them present only once. A word on this clone: The antigen is unknown.

The genes are TRBV7-2 and TRBJ2-7, with TRBD2 matching over 8 bases. This TCR was recovered from a woman aged 50 to 60 with glioma. The source was PBMCs, collected from a glioma patient whose treatment included an IDH1 peptide vaccine. In DNA form, the CDR3 reads TGTGCCAGCAGCCCAGAGCGGGAGCTTTACGAGCAGTACTTC. Amino acids: CASSPERELYEQYF.